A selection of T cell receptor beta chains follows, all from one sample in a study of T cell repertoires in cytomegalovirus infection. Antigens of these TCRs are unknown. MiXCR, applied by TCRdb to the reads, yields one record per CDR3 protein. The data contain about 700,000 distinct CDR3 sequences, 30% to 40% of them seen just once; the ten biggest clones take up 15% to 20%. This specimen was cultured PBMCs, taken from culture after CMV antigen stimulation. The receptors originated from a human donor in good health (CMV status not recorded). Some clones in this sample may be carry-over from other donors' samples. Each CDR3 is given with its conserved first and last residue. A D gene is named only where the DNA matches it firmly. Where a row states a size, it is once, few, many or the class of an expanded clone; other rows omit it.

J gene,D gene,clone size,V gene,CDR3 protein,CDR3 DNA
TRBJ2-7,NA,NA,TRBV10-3,CAISEDRYEQYF,TGTGCCATCAGTGAGGACAGATACGAGCAGTACTTC
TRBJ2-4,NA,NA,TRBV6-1,CASTRGELAKNIQYF,TGTGCCAGCACCCGAGGAGAACTAGCCAAAAACATTCAGTACTTC
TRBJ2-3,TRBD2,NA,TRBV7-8,CASSLIGGGSFHTQYF,TGTGCCAGCAGCTTAATCGGCGGCGGGAGTTTTCATACGCAGTATTTT
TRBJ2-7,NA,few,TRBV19,CATAVGLGEQYF,TGTGCCACCGCCGTGGGCTTGGGCGAGCAGTACTTC
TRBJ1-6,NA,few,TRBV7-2,CASSSPPGRRGSPLHF,TGTGCCAGCAGCTCCCCCCCGGGACGACGGGGCTCACCCCTCCACTTT
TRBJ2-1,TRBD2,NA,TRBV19,CASSRLAPSYNEQFF,TGTGCCAGTAGCCGACTAGCACCCTCCTACAATGAGCAGTTCTTC
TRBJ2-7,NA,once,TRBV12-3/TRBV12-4,CASSLAKVYEQYF,TGTGCCAGCAGTTTAGCGAAGGTTTACGAGCAGTACTTC
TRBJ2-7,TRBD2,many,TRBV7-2,CASSLGLAGAYEQYF,TGTGCCAGCAGCTTAGGACTAGCGGGGGCTTACGAGCAGTACTTC
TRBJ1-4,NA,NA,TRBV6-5,CASSYSPKSEREATNEKLFF,TGTGCCAGCAGTTACTCGCCTAAATCCGAAAGGGAAGCAACTAATGAAAAACTGTTTTTT
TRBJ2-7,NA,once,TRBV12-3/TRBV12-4,CASSSLPGHSYEQYF,TGTGCCAGCAGTTCATTACCGGGACACTCTTACGAGCAGTACTTC
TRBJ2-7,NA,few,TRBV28,CASGAPVGQYF,TGTGCCAGCGGAGCGCCGGTCGGGCAGTACTTC
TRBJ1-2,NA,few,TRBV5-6,CASRPQREGVEYYGYTF,TGTGCCAGCAGACCTCAACGAGAGGGGGTGGAATACTATGGCTACACCTTC
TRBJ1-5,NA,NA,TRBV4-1,CASSARARNQPQHF,TGCGCCAGCAGCGCCAGGGCGCGCAATCAGCCCCAGCATTTT
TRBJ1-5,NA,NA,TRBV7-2,CASSTVGGQPQHF,TGTGCCAGCAGCACGGTTGGCGGGCAGCCCCAGCATTTT
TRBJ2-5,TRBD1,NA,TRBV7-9,CASSSTGAVETQYF,TGTGCCAGCAGCTCCACAGGGGCTGTAGAGACCCAGTACTTC
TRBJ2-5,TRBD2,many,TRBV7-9,CASSPPGGAGAQETQYF,TGTGCCAGCAGCCCCCCGGGGGGAGCGGGCGCACAAGAGACCCAGTACTTC
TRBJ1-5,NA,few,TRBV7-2,CASSLAGLGERNQPQHF,TGTGCCAGCAGCTTAGCAGGATTGGGGGAACGCAATCAGCCCCAGCATTTT
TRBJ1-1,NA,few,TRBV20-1,CSASETTLNLNTEAFF,TGCAGTGCTTCTGAGACAACGCTGAATCTGAACACTGAAGCTTTCTTT
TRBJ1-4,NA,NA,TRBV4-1,CASSQAGSVESLNNEKLFF,TGCGCCAGCAGCCAAGCCGGCAGCGTCGAAAGTTTAAATAATGAAAAACTGTTTTTT
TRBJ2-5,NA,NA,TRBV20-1,CSASLGGGVGFRAQYF,TGCAGTGCTAGTTTAGGAGGCGGAGTGGGGTTCAGGGCCCAGTACTTC
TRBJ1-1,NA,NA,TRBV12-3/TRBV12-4,CASSFYEILLMNTEAFF,TGTGCCAGCAGTTTTTATGAGATTCTACTAATGAACACTGAAGCTTTCTTT
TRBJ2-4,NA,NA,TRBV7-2,CASSSGRLMDIQYF,TGTGCCAGCAGCTCTGGGCGCTTGATGGACATTCAGTACTTC
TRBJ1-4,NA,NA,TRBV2,CASSELRGVGEKLFF,TGTGCCAGCAGTGAACTTCGGGGGGTCGGTGAAAAACTGTTTTTT
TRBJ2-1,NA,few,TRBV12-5,CASGFRPTVLNEQFF,TGTGCTAGTGGTTTTCGCCCGACAGTTCTTAATGAGCAGTTCTTC
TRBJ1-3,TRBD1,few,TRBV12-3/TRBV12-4,CASSRYRTGWDF,TGTGCCAGCAGCCGTTATCGGACAGGGTGGGACTTT
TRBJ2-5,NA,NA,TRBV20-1,CSASRSVSETQYF,TGCAGTGCTAGTCGGTCAGTCTCGGAGACCCAGTACTTC
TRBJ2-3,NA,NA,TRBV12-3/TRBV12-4,CASSLEGSPFDQRPKRADTQYF,TGTGCCAGCAGCCTCGAGGGGAGCCCCTTTGATCAGCGGCCAAAAAGGGCAGATACGCAGTATTTT
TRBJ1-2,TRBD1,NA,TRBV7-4,CASSLAGTGSYGYTF,TGTGCCAGCAGCTTAGCCGGGACAGGCTCCTATGGCTACACCTTC
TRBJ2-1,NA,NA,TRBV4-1,CASSQRLGGWDNEQFF,TGCGCCAGCAGCCAACGTTTAGGCGGGTGGGACAATGAGCAGTTCTTC
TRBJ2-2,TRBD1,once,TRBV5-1,CASSHPRDRVRNTGELFF,TGCGCCAGCAGCCACCCACGGGACAGGGTTAGGAACACCGGGGAGCTGTTTTTT
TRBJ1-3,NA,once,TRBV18,CASSPPTVSSSGNTIYF,TGTGCCAGCTCACCTCCGACTGTTTCCAGCTCTGGAAACACCATATATTTT
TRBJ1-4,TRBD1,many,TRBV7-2,CASSLDRTNEKLFF,TGTGCCAGCAGCCTGGACAGGACTAATGAAAAACTGTTTTTT
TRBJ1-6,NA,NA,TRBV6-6,CASSPKPRERGESPLHF,TGTGCCAGCAGCCCAAAACCCAGGGAACGCGGCGAATCACCCCTCCACTTT
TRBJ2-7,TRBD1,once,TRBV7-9,CASSLDRTGFYEQYF,TGTGCCAGCAGCTTAGACCGGACAGGATTCTACGAGCAGTACTTC
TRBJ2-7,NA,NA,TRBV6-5,CASSWATGDNYEQYF,TGTGCCAGCAGCTGGGCGACAGGAGACAACTACGAGCAGTACTTC
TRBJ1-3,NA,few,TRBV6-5,CASSQDGYSGNTIYF,TGTGCCAGCAGCCAAGACGGCTACTCTGGAAACACCATATATTTT
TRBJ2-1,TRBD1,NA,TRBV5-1,CASSLNGDRSYNEQFF,TGCGCCAGCTCCCTTAACGGGGACAGGTCCTACAATGAGCAGTTCTTC
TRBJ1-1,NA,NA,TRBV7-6,CASSLAERGEAFF,TGTGCCAGCAGCTTAGCGGAAAGGGGAGAAGCTTTCTTT
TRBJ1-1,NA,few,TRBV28,CASSLVTRNEAFF,TGTGCCAGCAGTTTAGTGACAAGGAATGAAGCTTTCTTT
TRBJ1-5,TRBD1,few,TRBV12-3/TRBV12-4,CASTLGNRGYQPQHF,TGTGCCAGCACCCTAGGGAACAGGGGTTATCAGCCCCAGCATTTT
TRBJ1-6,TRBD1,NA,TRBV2,CASTKEDRGRSPLHF,TGTGCCAGCACCAAAGAGGACAGGGGGAGGTCACCCCTCCACTTT
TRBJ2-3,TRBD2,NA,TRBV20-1,CSARLAESTDTQYF,TGCAGCGCTAGACTAGCGGAGAGCACAGATACGCAGTATTTT
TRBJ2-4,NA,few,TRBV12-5,CASGSTGEGSIQYF,TGTGCTAGTGGCTCCACAGGAGAGGGATCCATTCAGTACTTC
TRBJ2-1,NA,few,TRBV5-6,CASSLDSYPYNEQFF,TGTGCCAGCAGCTTGGACAGCTATCCTTACAATGAGCAGTTCTTC
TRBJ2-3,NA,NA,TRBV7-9,CASSPLRGSTDTQYF,TGTGCCAGCAGCCCCCTACGGGGTAGCACAGATACGCAGTATTTT
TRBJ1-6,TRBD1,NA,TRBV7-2,CASSLVTGGSYNSPLHF,TGTGCCAGCAGCTTAGTCACAGGGGGCTCCTATAATTCACCCCTCCACTTT
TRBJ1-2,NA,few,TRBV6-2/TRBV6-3,CASSFAAAHYGYTF,TGTGCCAGCAGTTTTGCGGCGGCTCACTATGGCTACACCTTC
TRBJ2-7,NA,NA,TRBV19,CASSPLPPFSYEQYF,TGTGCCAGTAGCCCACTCCCTCCCTTTTCCTACGAGCAGTACTTC
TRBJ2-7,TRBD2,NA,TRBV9,CASSARWTSGRDEQYF,TGTGCCAGCAGCGCCAGATGGACTAGCGGGAGGGACGAGCAGTACTTC
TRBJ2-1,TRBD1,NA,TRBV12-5,CASGLRTGEVNEQFF,TGTGCTAGTGGTCTACGGACAGGGGAAGTCAATGAGCAGTTCTTC
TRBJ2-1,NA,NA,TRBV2,CASSEQVGGEQFF,TGTGCCAGCAGTGAACAGGTGGGGGGCGAGCAGTTCTTC
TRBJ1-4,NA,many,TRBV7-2,CASSFRDNEKLFF,TGTGCCAGCAGCTTCCGGGACAATGAAAAACTGTTTTTT
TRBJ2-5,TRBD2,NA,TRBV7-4,CASSMGLAEPQETQYF,TGTGCCAGCAGCATGGGACTAGCGGAACCCCAAGAGACCCAGTACTTC
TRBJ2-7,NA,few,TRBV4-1,CASSPRPRNSYEQYF,TGCGCCAGCAGCCCCCGCCCCAGGAACTCCTACGAGCAGTACTTC
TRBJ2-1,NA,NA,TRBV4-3,CASSQGPEGGNEQFF,TGCGCCAGCAGCCAAGGTCCCGAAGGTGGGAATGAGCAGTTCTTC